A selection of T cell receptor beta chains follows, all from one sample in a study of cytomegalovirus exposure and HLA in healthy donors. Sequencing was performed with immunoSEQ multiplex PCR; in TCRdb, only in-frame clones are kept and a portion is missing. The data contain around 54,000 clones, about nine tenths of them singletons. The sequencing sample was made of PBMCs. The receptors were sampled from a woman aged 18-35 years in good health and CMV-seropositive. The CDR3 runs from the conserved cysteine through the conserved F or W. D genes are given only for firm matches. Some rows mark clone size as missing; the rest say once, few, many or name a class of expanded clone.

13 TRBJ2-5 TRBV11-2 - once CASRGGLKETQYF TGTGCCAGCAGAGGAGGACTGAAAGAGACCCAGTACTTC
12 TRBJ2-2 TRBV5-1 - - CASSLSTGELFF TGCGCCAGCAGCTTATCGACCGGGGAGCTGTTTTTT
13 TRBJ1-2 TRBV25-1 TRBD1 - CASSLTGGYGYTF TGTGCCAGCTCTCTTACAGGGGGCTATGGCTACACCTTC
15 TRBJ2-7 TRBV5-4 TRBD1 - CASSLSLDRAYEQYF TGTGCCAGCAGCTTGTCCCTAGACAGGGCCTACGAGCAGTACTTC
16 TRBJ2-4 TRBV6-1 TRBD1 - CASSDRQGIKKNIQYF TGTGCCAGCAGTGACCGACAGGGTATTAAGAAAAACATTCAGTACTTC
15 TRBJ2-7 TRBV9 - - CASSPSRQGFREQYF TGTGCCAGCAGCCCGTCGCGGCAGGGTTTTCGCGAGCAGTACTTC
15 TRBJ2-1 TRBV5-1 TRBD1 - CASSGGQGAYNEQFF TGCGCCAGCAGCGGGGGACAGGGGGCCTACAATGAGCAGTTCTTC
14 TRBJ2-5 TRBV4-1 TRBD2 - CASSQGGGRETQYF TGCGCCAGCAGCCAAGGCGGGGGGCGGGAGACCCAGTACTTC
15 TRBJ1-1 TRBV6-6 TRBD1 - CASSFRQGVNTEAFF TGTGCCAGCAGTTTCCGACAGGGGGTTAACACTGAAGCTTTCTTT
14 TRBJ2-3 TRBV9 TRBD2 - CASGPGTTTDTQYF TGTGCCAGCGGACCGGGGACTACCACAGATACGCAGTATTTT
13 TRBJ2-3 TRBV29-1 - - CSVEGRFTDTQYF TGCAGCGTGGAGGGCAGATTCACAGATACGCAGTATTTT
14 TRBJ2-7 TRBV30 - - CACRTAPGTYEQYF TGTGCCTGCCGGACAGCCCCGGGGACCTACGAGCAGTACTTC
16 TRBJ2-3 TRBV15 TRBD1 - CATSSVQGSLGDTQYF TGTGCCACCAGCAGTGTACAGGGGTCCTTAGGCGATACGCAGTATTTT
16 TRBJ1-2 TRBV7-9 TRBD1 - CASSLVGTGGSTGYTF TGTGCCAGCAGCTTAGTAGGCACAGGGGGCTCTACTGGCTACACCTTC